These T cell receptor beta chains were read from a single sample in a study of cytomegalovirus exposure and HLA in healthy donors. Sequencing was performed with immunoSEQ multiplex PCR; in TCRdb, only in-frame clones are kept and a portion is missing. This repertoire shows 95,000 to 110,000 clones, around 9.1% found once; its top ten account for 5.5% to 7.5%. The sequencing sample was made of PBMCs. The receptor source for this set is a man aged 40-49 years in good health and CMV-seropositive. The conserved cysteine and the conserved F or W are not part of the CDR3 here. The order of the fields is V gene, J gene, CDR3 protein.

>TRBV25-1|TRBJ2-7
ASSESYEQY
>TRBV27|TRBJ1-6
ASSLAAGGYSPLH
>TRBV7-2|TRBJ1-2
ASSLAFRPSHYGYT
>TRBV7-9|TRBJ2-3
ASSLNSGSDTQY
>TRBV6-6|TRBJ1-4
ASSYIRGQSNEKLF
>TRBV27|TRBJ2-1
ASSLFREGSLDEQF
>TRBV7-9|TRBJ2-4
ASSPRGGTASTDIQY
>TRBV28|TRBJ1-1
ASSKLTENTEAF
>TRBV10-3|TRBJ1-1
AIGSPGGGTEAF
>TRBV5-4|TRBJ2-1
ASSLGLAGVSNEQF
>TRBV9|TRBJ2-1
ASSVGAAEGNEQF
>TRBV13|TRBJ2-7
ASSLGVRSSYEQY
>TRBV4-2|TRBJ2-3
ASSQEGGSGSGTDTQY
>TRBV7-2|TRBJ2-1
ASSPDSTDNEQF
>TRBV5-1|TRBJ2-7
ASSVPGQGLEQY
>TRBV7-8|TRBJ2-4
ASSPEGNIQY
>TRBV19|TRBJ2-2
ASNDIRGNTGELF
>TRBV10-3|TRBJ2-3
AISEGQGHTDTQY
>TRBV5-6|TRBJ2-1
ASSLGAGGLYEQF
>TRBV6-1|TRBJ2-1
ASSDTAISYNEQF
>TRBV5-1|TRBJ2-7
ASSLGSGESYEQY
>TRBV5-1|TRBJ2-3
ASSWTSGTDTQY
>TRBV7-9|TRBJ2-7
ASSPPPGSGIGSEQY
>TRBV7-9|TRBJ2-7
ASSLSGKSSYEQY
>TRBV5-1|TRBJ2-5
ASSSGSGRQETQY
>TRBV7-2|TRBJ2-7
ASSSTGSEQY
>TRBV19|TRBJ1-5
ASQGAHGNQPQH
>TRBV7-7|TRBJ2-1
ASSLGTVGEQF
>TRBV1|TRBJ2-1
TSSQRGLAGPLSSYNEQF
>TRBV19|TRBJ1-2
ASSRTGEYGYT
>TRBV6-1|TRBJ2-7
ASWREGPYEQY
>TRBV5-6|TRBJ2-7
ASSWGTSNEQY
>TRBV28|TRBJ2-1
ASSFLAGYNEQF
>TRBV7-6|TRBJ2-7
ASSFGQAGSYEQY
>TRBV25-1|TRBJ2-1
ASSEFASGITHNEQF
>TRBV5-1|TRBJ2-5
ASSWGLAEETQY
>TRBV4-3|TRBJ1-4
ASSRPYGVQLI
>TRBV29-1|TRBJ2-1
SVDFGLNEQF
>TRBV29-1|TRBJ2-7
SVGETGLYEQY
>TRBV6-5|TRBJ2-5
ASSYSNTQGETQY
>TRBV6-1|TRBJ2-3
ASSEDPRYPRYTQY
>TRBV4-2|TRBJ1-5
ASSQDGASNQPQH
>TRBV28|TRBJ2-1
ASSRGQRLADYNEQF
>TRBV19|TRBJ2-1
AERPQLPPNEQF
>TRBV5-6|TRBJ2-1
ASSSGTINEQF
>TRBV5-8|TRBJ1-5
ASSHRDRDQPQH
>TRBV7-2|TRBJ2-7
ASSLNGDTYEQY
>TRBV9|TRBJ1-2
ASSVAGSNNYGYT
>TRBV6-6|TRBJ1-5
ASSSSLGGASQPQH
>TRBV5-1|TRBJ2-2
ASSLTGGGTGELF
>TRBV6-5|TRBJ2-2
ASTPGEGWTGELF
>TRBV21-1|TRBJ2-7
ASSKAAPYRGTYEQY
>TRBV7-2|TRBJ2-7
ASSLVAGPSYEQY
>TRBV11-1|TRBJ2-5
ASSRRLAGIPSRETQY